What follows are 27 T cell receptor beta chains derived from one specimen sequenced in a study of CD8 T cells in Susac syndrome. Random hexamers served to reverse transcribe roughly 0.45 to 1 ug RNA. In TCRdb, the immunoSEQ multiplex PCR reads were re-called with MiXCR into one record per CDR3 protein. This table has around 70,000 distinct CDR3 sequences, around 95% appearing once. The sample consisted of CD8+ T cells from PBMCs. These receptors were taken from a human donor with multiple sclerosis.

The rearrangement joins TRBV27 to TRBJ2-1; no definite D call. With 5 bases removed from V and 5 bases from J, the gap between germline ends came to 10 bases. CDR3 size: 13 residues. Germline-derived CDR1 and CDR2 are MNHEY and SMNVEV (reference sequence). CDR3 bases: TGTGCCAGCAGTGTGGACCGGAACAATGAGCAGTTCTTC. Amino acid sequence: CASSVDRNNEQFF.

This clonotype has just one count. The rearrangement joins TRBV29-1 to TRBJ2-7; 9 bases are a match to TRBD1. Trimming at V came to 7 bases and at J to 4 bases, leaving 2 bases not matched to a gene. Germline CDR1 reads SQVTM; CDR2 reads ANQGSEA. This CDR3 region has 11 residues. The CDR3 reads CSADRGYEQYF. Written as DNA, the CDR3 is TGCAGCGCGGACAGGGGATACGAGCAGTACTTC.

The J gene is TRBJ2-2, the V gene TRBV30, with D unresolved. Germline CDR1 and CDR2: GTSNPN and SVGIG (reference sequence). V lost 2 bases to trimming and J lost 3 bases, with 4 bases between them. CDR3 length: 12 residues. CDR3 bases: TGTGCCTGGAGTTTAGACACCGGGGAGCTGTTTTTT. Translating gives CAWSLDTGELFF.

The J gene is TRBJ2-1, the V gene TRBV19, with D possibly TRBD1 on 5 matching bases. The CDR3 runs 12 residues. Trimming removed 7 bases at V and 9 bases at J, with 13 bases between. Germline lookup yields CDR1 LNHDA and CDR2 SQIVND (reference sequence). The CDR3 protein is CASTKGDSEQFF. In nucleotides, the CDR3 is TGTGCCAGTACGAAGGGCGACAGTGAGCAGTTCTTC.

The gene calls are TRBV7-9 and TRBJ2-7, with 7 bases matching TRBD1. The CDR3 runs 17 residues. Unmatched junction bases numbered 12, after V lost 1 base and J lost 3 bases. The germline V gene encodes CDR1 SEHNR and CDR2 FQNEAQ (reference sequence). In DNA form, the CDR3 reads TGTGCCAGCAGCTTAGTCGGGGTACCCGGGACAGACTACGAGCAGTACTTC. Protein sequence: CASSLVGVPGTDYEQYF.

CDR3 in DNA: TGCAGTGCGCCGGACAGGGAGGGATCCTACGAGCAGTACTTC. It is translated as CSAPDREGSYEQYF. The V call is TRBV20-1, the J call TRBJ2-7; TRBD1 is a possible D gene (8 bases). V was shortened by 6 bases and J by 1 base, with 16 bases between the two germline ends. Germline CDR1 DFQATT, CDR2 SNEGSKA (reference sequence). The CDR3 extends over 14 amino acids.

This chain joins TRBV6-6 and TRBJ2-2; 8 bases agree with TRBD2. The germline V gene has CDR1 MNHNY and CDR2 SVGAGI (reference sequence). V was pared by 6 bases and J by 1 base, with 4 bases of the junction left unmatched. This CDR3 contains 15 residues. CDR3 sequence: CASSTGLVNTGELFF. CDR3 bases: TGTGCCAGCAGCACGGGACTAGTGAACACCGGGGAGCTGTTTTTT.

This chain connects TRBV6-5 to TRBJ2-7, with D perhaps matching TRBD1 (5 bases). The germline V gene encodes CDR1 MNHEY and CDR2 SVGAGI. V lost 5 bases to trimming and J lost 5 bases, with 7 bases between them. The length of the CDR3 is 11 residues. The CDR3: CASSGQNEQYF. CDR3 DNA sequence: TGTGCCAGCAGTGGACAAAACGAGCAGTACTTC.

The chain's CDR3 is CASSLREYNEQFF. CDR3 DNA: TGTGCCAGCAGCTTGAGGGAATACAATGAGCAGTTCTTC. The chain has TRBV5-8 and TRBJ2-1; the D is unclear. Trimming took off 1 base at V and 4 bases at J, with 6 bases between the two ends. CDR1 and CDR2 from the germline V gene are SGHTS and YDEGEE. The CDR3 has 13 amino acids.

This rearrangement joins TRBV29-1 to TRBJ2-1, with D perhaps matching TRBD2 (5 bases). Trimming shortened V by 1 base and J by 8 bases, and 9 bases separated the two germline ends. CDR3 size: 12 residues. Germline V lookup: CDR1 SQVTM, CDR2 ANQGSEA. The CDR3: CSVEGLAYEQFF. The CDR3 nucleotides read TGCAGCGTTGAAGGTCTAGCCTATGAGCAGTTCTTC.

This clonotype was seen a single time. The rearrangement uses TRBV15 and TRBJ2-1; 11 positions match TRBD2. V was pared by 0 bases and J by 7 bases, with 14 bases of the junction left unmatched. Germline V CDR1 and CDR2: LNHNV, YYDKDF (reference sequence). This CDR3 comprises 19 residues. CDR3 sequence reads: CATSRDRPSVAGGINEQFF. CDR3 coding DNA: TGTGCCACCAGCAGAGATCGTCCTTCGGTAGCGGGAGGGATTAATGAGCAGTTCTTC.

This chain connects TRBV15 to TRBJ2-7; TRBD1 matches at 7 bases. CDR3 length: 14 amino acids. V dropped 0 bases and J dropped 3; count of bases not matched to a gene: 2. Germline values: CDR1 LNHNV, CDR2 YYDKDF (reference sequence). CDR3 amino acids: CATSRDRGFYEQYF. The CDR3 DNA follows: TGTGCCACCAGCAGAGACAGGGGGTTCTACGAGCAGTACTTC.

The chain is built from TRBV13 and TRBJ1-2; weak D call: TRBD1 (5 bases). The CDR3 loop spans 13 amino acids. Germline V gene sequence: CDR1 PRHDT, CDR2 FYEKMQ (reference sequence). Trimming shortened V by 5 bases and J by 3 bases, and 10 bases separated the two germline ends. The CDR3 protein is CASSTRGYYGYTF. In DNA form, the CDR3 reads TGTGCCAGCAGCACCCGGGGCTACTATGGCTACACCTTC.

The chain couples TRBV12-5 to TRBJ2-3, with 8 bases fitting TRBD2. Germline V gene sequence: CDR1 LGHNT, CDR2 FRNRAP. Trimming at V came to 2 bases and at J to 3 bases, leaving 7 bases not matched to a gene. The CDR3 runs 16 residues. The CDR3 nucleotides are TGTGCTAGTGGTTTGCTCGCGGGAGGAGATACAGATACGCAGTATTTT. Encoded protein: CASGLLAGGDTDTQYF.

Details on this clonotype: At one boundary the junction diverges from the germline segment, which might be a read error. V is TRBV7-7 and J is TRBJ2-1, with TRBD2 matching over 8 bases. CDR3 length: 16 amino acids. The germline gives CDR1 SSHAT, CDR2 FNYEAQ (reference sequence). The CDR3 bases are TGTGCTAGCAGCTTAGCGTTGGCGGGAGGCTCGAATGAGCAGTTCTTC. Its translation: CASSLALAGGSNEQFF.

The chain couples TRBV19 to TRBJ2-1, with D possibly TRBD2 on 5 matching bases. The CDR3 sequence is 13 residues long. V lost 1 base, J lost 8 bases, and 9 bases lay in between. The germline V gene encodes CDR1 LNHDA and CDR2 SQIVND (reference sequence). Here the CDR3 DNA reads TGTGCCAGTAGTATAGTCAGCGGACATGAGCAGTTCTTC. Translating it yields CASSIVSGHEQFF.

The rearrangement links TRBV20-1 to TRBJ2-1, with TRBD2 matching 7 bases. The ends lost 0 bases at V and 4 bases at J; junction bases unmatched: 6. Germline V gives CDR1 DFQATT, CDR2 SNEGSKA (reference sequence). The CDR3 totals 15 residues. In nucleotides, the CDR3 is TGCAGTGCTAGAGATCTCGCGGGAGCTTACAATGAGCAGTTCTTC. As protein: CSARDLAGAYNEQFF.

The chain joins TRBV18 to TRBJ2-7, with 9 bases aligning to TRBD1. The germline V gene has CDR1 KGHSH and CDR2 LQKENI. The CDR3 length is 14 residues. J gave up 2 bases and V 5 bases, and 4 bases lay outside the gene matches. CDR3 DNA: TGTGCCAGCTCAGGGGACAGGGCTCCCTACGAGCAGTACTTC. Protein sequence: CASSGDRAPYEQYF.

The rearrangement links TRBV10-3 to TRBJ2-5; 9 bases align to TRBD1. Germline trimming cut 6 bases from V and 1 base from J; bases unmatched to any gene: 6. CDR3 length: 15 residues. Germline V gene sequence: CDR1 ENHRY, CDR2 SYGVKD. CDR3 region: CAISRDREGQETQYF. In nucleotides, the CDR3 is TGTGCCATCAGCCGGGACAGGGAGGGCCAAGAGACCCAGTACTTC.

The V call is TRBV11-2, the J call TRBJ2-5; a weak D match, TRBD1 (6 bases). CDR1 SGHAT and CDR2 FQNNGV come from the germline V gene. The V gene lost 3 bases and the J gene lost 3 bases, with 11 bases spanning the gap. The CDR3 sequence is 14 residues long. Written as DNA, the CDR3 is TGTGCCAGCAGCTTGGCGCCAGGGGAAGAGACCCAGTACTTC. This sequence encodes CASSLAPGEETQYF.

The chain uses TRBV27 and TRBJ2-5; no clear D gene. This CDR3 comprises 13 residues. Trimming pared 1 base from V and 5 bases from J, leaving 8 bases between. Germline lookup yields CDR1 MNHEY and CDR2 SMNVEV (reference sequence). The CDR3 region is CASSLWQQETQYF. CDR3 DNA sequence: TGTGCCAGCAGTTTATGGCAGCAGGAGACCCAGTACTTC.

The V call is TRBV7-9, the J call TRBJ2-7; 9 positions agree with TRBD1. V was clipped by 0 bases and J by 3 bases; unmatched bases: 3. The germline CDR1 and CDR2 sequences are SEHNR and FQNEAQ (reference sequence). The CDR3 runs to 15 residues. The CDR3 region has the DNA TGTGCCAGCAGCTTAGCACAGGGGGCTATCTACGAGCAGTACTTC. This sequence encodes CASSLAQGAIYEQYF.

The J gene is TRBJ2-7, the V gene TRBV5-4, with 9 bases identical to TRBD1. The CDR3 has 16 amino acids. After removal of 4 bases from V and 2 bases from J, the junction contained 10 bases not matched to a gene. The germline V gene has CDR1 SGHNT and CDR2 YYREEE (reference sequence). The CDR3 sequence: CASSITGTGTAYEQYF. DNA of the CDR3: TGTGCCAGCAGCATCACCGGGACAGGGACCGCCTACGAGCAGTACTTC.

This clonotype was seen only once. The V gene is TRBV24-1, the J gene TRBJ2-5; 8 bases are a match to TRBD1. Losses at the gene ends were 7 bases for V and 3 bases for J; bases not matched to a gene: 3. CDR1 and CDR2 (germline): KGHDR, SFDVKD. This CDR3 comprises 13 residues. CDR3 sequence (DNA): TGTGCCACCAGACCGGACAGGGAAGAGACCCAGTACTTC. Its protein is CATRPDREETQYF.

This sequence joins TRBV12-3 or TRBV12-4 and TRBJ2-5; no definite D call. Trimming shortened V by 5 bases and J by 5 bases, and 12 bases separated the two germline ends. This CDR3 spans 13 amino acids. CDR3 protein: CASSASELETQYF. In DNA, the CDR3 is TGTGCCAGCAGTGCGTCTGAGTTGGAGACCCAGTACTTC.

V usage is TRBV27 and J usage is TRBJ2-3; 8 nucleotides line up with TRBD2. The V segment lost 4 bases and the J segment 0 bases; nucleotides outside the gene matches: 6. Germline values: CDR1 MNHEY, CDR2 SMNVEV (reference sequence). The CDR3 loop spans 16 amino acids. The CDR3 spells CASSSRTSPSTDTQYF. The CDR3 bases are TGTGCCAGCAGTTCGCGGACTAGCCCAAGCACAGATACGCAGTATTTT.

The chain recombines TRBV6-5 with TRBJ2-7, with 10 bases matching TRBD1. V lost 6 bases and J lost 4; bases outside the gene matches: 6. CDR1 is MNHEY, CDR2 SVGAGI, per germline. This CDR3 region has 14 residues. Written as DNA, the CDR3 is TGTGCCAGCAGACAAGACAGGGGGCAATACGAGCAGTACTTC. Amino acid sequence: CASRQDRGQYEQYF.